These 4 T cell receptor beta chains were all obtained from the same sample, sequenced in a study of technical replicates of blood from a few donors. Sequencing used immunoSEQ multiplex PCR; TCRdb keeps in-frame clones, though not all of them. The table has approximately 100,000 clones, approximately 94% seen once. The specimen sequenced was T cells isolated from PBMCs. These receptor sequences come from a human donor in good health.

This chain links TRBV5-1 with TRBJ2-3; 9 bases are a match to TRBD2. This CDR3 has 16 amino acids. V shed 4 bases and J 2 bases; nucleotides not matched to a gene: 8. CDR1 is SGHRS and CDR2 is YFSETQ in the germline V gene. CDR3 bases: TGCGCCAGCAGCCAGCGGGGGGTTCGGATCACAGATACGCAGTATTTT. Its protein is CASSQRGVRITDTQYF.

CDR3 sequence (DNA): TGTGCCAGCACCCCCCCAGGGGGGTCGGGAAACACCATATATTTT. Its protein product is CASTPPGGSGNTIYF. The V and J genes are TRBV28 and TRBJ1-3, with TRBD1 identical over 7 bases. The CDR3 is 15 amino acids. CDR1 and CDR2 from the germline V gene are MDHEN and SYDVKM. V lost 7 bases to trimming and J lost 4 bases; unmatched junction nucleotides: 10.

The chain recombines TRBV6-1 with TRBJ2-2, with 8 bases aligning to TRBD1. CDR1 and CDR2 from the germline V gene are MNHNS and SASEGT. There are 16 residues in the CDR3. The V gene end was trimmed by 4 bases and the J gene end by 1 base; junction bases not matched to a gene: 5. CDR3 in DNA: TGTGCCAGCAGTGGGGTGGGGACAGGGAACACCGGGGAGCTGTTTTTT. Amino acid sequence: CASSGVGTGNTGELFF.

V and J are TRBV7-8 and TRBJ1-1; a possible D gene is TRBD1 (6 bases). The germline V and J ends were trimmed by 4 bases and 2 bases, with 23 bases remaining between them. Germline assignment: CDR1 SGHVS and CDR2 FQNEAQ. The CDR3 loop spans 18 amino acids. CDR3 sequence (DNA): TGTGCCAGCAGCTCTTGGGTCGACAGGATAGGCCTAAACACTGAAGCTTTCTTT. Translation gives CASSSWVDRIGLNTEAFF. Combining the CDR3 with reference TRBV7-8 and TRBJ1-1 gives the whole variable domain GAGVSQSPRYKVAKRGQDVALRCDPISGHVSLFWYQQALGQGPEFLTYFQNEAQLDKSGLPSDRFFAERPEGSVSTLKIQRTQQEDSAVYLCASSSWVDRIGLNTEAFFGQGTRLTVV.